This T cell receptor beta chain derives from a study of cytomegalovirus exposure and HLA in healthy donors. Study results and limitations: Researchers left out some V segments, among them TRBV6-2 and TRBV6-3, as indistinguishable. Later analysis reportedly placed an Asian-associated ancestry cluster below the roughly 670-donor mean in N-insertions.

This CDR3 is 13 amino acids long. Per germline, CDR1 SQVTM and CDR2 ANQGSEA. Germline trimming cut 7 bases from V and 6 bases from J; bases unmatched to any gene: 10. With 60 Vbeta and 13 Jbeta primers, the PCR was carried out. Assay: immunoSEQ multiplex PCR; the TCRdb copy retains only in-frame clones and omits some. The data hold about 140,000 clones, with around three quarters observed a single time. Note on this clone: Antigen: not known.

The clonotype comes from a man in his forties or fifties in good health and CMV-seropositive. Source material: PBMCs. The chain couples TRBV29-1 to TRBJ1-1, with 8 bases lining up with TRBD1. CDR3 protein: CSGIGNRGAEAFF. CDR3 in DNA: TGCAGCGGGATAGGGAACAGGGGGGCTGAAGCTTTCTTT.